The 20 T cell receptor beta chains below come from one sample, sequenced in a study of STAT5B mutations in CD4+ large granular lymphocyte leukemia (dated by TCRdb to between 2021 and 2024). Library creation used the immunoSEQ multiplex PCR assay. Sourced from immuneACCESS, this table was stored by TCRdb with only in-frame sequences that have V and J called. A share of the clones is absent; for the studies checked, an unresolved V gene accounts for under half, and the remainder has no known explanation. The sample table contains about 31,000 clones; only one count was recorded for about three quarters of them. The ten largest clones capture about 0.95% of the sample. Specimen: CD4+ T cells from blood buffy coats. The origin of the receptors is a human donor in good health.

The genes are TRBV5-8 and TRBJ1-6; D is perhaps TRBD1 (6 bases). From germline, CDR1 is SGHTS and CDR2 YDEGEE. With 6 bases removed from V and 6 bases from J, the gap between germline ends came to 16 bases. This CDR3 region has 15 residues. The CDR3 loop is CASKPQGAVNSPLHF. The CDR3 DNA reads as TGTGCCAGCAAACCACAGGGTGCAGTTAATTCACCCCTCCACTTT.

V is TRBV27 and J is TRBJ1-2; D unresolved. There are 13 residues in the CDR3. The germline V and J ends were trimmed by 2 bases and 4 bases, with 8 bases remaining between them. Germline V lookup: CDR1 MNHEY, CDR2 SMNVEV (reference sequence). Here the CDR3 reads CASSLVRGYGYTF. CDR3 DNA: TGTGCCAGCAGTTTAGTACGGGGCTATGGCTACACCTTC.

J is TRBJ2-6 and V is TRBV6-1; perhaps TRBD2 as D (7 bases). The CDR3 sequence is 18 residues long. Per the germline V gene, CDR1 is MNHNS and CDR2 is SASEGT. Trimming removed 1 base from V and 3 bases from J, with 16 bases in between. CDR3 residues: CASSEGGGSWVGANVLTF. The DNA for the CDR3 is TGTGCCAGCAGTGAAGGGGGGGGCTCTTGGGTTGGGGCCAACGTCCTGACTTTC.

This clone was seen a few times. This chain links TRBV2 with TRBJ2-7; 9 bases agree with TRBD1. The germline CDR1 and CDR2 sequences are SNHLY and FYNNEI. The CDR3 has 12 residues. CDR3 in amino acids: CASGTGFYEQYF. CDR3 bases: TGTGCTTCCGGGACAGGGTTTTACGAGCAGTACTTC.

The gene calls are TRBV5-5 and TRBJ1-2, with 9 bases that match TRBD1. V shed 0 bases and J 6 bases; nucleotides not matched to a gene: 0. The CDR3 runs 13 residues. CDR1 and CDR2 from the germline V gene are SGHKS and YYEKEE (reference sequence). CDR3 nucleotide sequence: TGTGCCAGCAGCTTGGGGACAGGGGATGGCTACACCTTC. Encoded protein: CASSLGTGDGYTF.

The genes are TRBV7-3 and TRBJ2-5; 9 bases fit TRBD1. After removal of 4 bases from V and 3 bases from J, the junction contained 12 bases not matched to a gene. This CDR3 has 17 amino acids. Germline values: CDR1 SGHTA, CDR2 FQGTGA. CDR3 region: CASSYNTGGAGEETQYF. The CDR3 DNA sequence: TGTGCCAGCAGCTATAATACAGGGGGCGCAGGGGAAGAGACCCAGTACTTC.

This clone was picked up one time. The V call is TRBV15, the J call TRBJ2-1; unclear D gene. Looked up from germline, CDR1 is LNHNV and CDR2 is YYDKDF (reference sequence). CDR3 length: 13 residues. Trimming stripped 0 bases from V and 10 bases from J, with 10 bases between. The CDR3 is CATSRDSAREQFF. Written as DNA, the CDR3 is TGTGCCACCAGCAGAGATTCGGCCCGCGAGCAGTTCTTC.

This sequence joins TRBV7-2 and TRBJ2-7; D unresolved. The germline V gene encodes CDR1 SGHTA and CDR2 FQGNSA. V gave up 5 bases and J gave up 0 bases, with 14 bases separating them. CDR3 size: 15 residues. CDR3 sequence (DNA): TGTGCCAGCAGCCAACGACCCCAAAACTCCTACGAGCAGTACTTC. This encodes CASSQRPQNSYEQYF. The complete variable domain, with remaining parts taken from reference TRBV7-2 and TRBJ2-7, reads GAGVSQSPSNKVTEKGKDVELRCDPISGHTALYWYRQSLGQGLEFLIYFQGNSAPDKSGLPSDRFSAERTGGSVSTLTIQRTQQEDSAVYLCASSQRPQNSYEQYFGPGTRLTVT.

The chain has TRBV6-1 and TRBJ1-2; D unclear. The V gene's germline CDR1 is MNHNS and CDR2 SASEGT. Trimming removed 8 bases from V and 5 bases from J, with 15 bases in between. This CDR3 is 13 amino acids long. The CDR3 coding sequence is TGTGCCAGCTCGGACGGTGCATCTTATGGCTACACCTTC. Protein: CASSDGASYGYTF.

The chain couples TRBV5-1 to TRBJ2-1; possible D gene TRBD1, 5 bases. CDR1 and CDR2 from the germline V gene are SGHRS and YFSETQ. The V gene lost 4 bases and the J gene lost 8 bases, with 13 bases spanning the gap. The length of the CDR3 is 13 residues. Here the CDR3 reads CASSRRWGDEQFF. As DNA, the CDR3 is TGCGCCAGCAGCCGGCGCTGGGGCGATGAGCAGTTCTTC.

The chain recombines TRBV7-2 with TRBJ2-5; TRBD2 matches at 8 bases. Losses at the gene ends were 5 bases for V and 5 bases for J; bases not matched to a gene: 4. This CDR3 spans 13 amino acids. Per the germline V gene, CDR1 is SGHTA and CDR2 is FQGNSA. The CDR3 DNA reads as TGTGCCAGCAGCCGGCGGGAGGCGGAGACCCAGTACTTC. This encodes CASSRREAETQYF.

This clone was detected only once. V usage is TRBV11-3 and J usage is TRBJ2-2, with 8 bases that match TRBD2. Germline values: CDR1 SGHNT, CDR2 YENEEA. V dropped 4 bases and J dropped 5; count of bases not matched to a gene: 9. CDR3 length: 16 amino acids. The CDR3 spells CASSSGVERGTGELFF. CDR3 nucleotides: TGTGCCAGCAGCTCAGGTGTCGAGCGGGGGACCGGGGAGCTGTTTTTT.

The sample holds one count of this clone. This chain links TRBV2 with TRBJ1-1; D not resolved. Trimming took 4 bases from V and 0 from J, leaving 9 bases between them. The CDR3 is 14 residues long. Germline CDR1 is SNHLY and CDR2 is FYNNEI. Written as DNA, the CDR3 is TGTGCCAGCAGTGTTTGGCAGGTGAACACTGAAGCTTTCTTT. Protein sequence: CASSVWQVNTEAFF. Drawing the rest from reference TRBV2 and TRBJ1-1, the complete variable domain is EPEVTQTPSHQVTQMGQEVILRCVPISNHLYFYWYRQILGQKVEFLVSFYNNEISEKSEIFDDQFSVERPDGSNFTLKIRSTKLEDSAMYFCASSVWQVNTEAFFGQGTRLTVV.

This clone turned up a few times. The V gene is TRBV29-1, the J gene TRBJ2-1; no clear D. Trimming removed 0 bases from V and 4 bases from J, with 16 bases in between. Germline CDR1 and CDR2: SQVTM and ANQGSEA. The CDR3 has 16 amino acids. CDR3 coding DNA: TGCAGCGTTGAAGATAGGTTGAACACCCCGTACAATGAGCAGTTCTTC. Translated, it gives CSVEDRLNTPYNEQFF.

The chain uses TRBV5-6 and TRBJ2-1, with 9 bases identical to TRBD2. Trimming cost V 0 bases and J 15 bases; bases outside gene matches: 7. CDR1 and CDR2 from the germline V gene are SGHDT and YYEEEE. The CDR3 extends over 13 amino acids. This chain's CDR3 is CASSLGSGRWRFF. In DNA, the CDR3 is TGTGCCAGCAGCTTGGGTAGCGGGAGATGGAGGTTCTTC.

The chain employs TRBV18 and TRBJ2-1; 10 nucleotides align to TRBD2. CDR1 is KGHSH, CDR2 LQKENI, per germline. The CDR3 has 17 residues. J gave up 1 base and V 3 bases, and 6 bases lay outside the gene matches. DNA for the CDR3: TGTGCCAGCTCACCGCTCCCAGCGGGGGGGTCCTACAATGAGCAGTTCTTC. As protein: CASSPLPAGGSYNEQFF.

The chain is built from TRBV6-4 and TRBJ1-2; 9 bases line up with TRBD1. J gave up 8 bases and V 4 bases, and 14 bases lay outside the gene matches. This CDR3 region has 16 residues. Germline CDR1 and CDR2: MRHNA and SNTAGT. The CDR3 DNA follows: TGTGCCAGCAGTGCCAAGACAGGGGGAGGTGTCCGGGGCTACACCTTC. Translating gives CASSAKTGGGVRGYTF.

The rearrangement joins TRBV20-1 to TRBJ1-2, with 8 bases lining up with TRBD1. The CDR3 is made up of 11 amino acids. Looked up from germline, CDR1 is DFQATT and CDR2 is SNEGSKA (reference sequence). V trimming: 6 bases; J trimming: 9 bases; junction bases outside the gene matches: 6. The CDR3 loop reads CSATRQGSYTF. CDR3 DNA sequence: TGCAGTGCAACTCGACAGGGGAGCTACACCTTC.

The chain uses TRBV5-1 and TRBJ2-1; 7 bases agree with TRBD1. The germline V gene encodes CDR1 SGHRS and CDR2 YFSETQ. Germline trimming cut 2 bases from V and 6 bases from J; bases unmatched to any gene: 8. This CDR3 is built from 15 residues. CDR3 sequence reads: CASSFEGARGNEQFF. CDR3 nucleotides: TGCGCCAGCAGCTTTGAGGGGGCCCGGGGCAATGAGCAGTTCTTC.

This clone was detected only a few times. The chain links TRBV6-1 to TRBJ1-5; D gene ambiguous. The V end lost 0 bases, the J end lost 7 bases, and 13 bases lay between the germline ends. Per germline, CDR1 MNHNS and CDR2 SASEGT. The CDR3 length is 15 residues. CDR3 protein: CASSEAMLLGQPQHF. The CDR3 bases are TGTGCCAGCAGTGAAGCAATGTTATTGGGACAGCCCCAGCATTTT.